Shown below are 13 T cell receptor beta chains from a single sample sequenced in a study of blood T cell repertoires in COVID-19. Profiling relied on immunoSEQ multiplex PCR, and the TCRdb table lists in-frame clones only, not all of them. The sample includes about 190,000 clones, roughly 90% seen only once; the top ten take about 6.7%. Input material: peripheral blood. Receptors were obtained from a man aged 40-55 years with acute or convalescent COVID-19.

The chain carries TRBV9 and TRBJ2-5, with a tentative D call TRBD2 (6 bases). Trimming pared 2 bases from V and 2 bases from J, leaving 13 bases between. Germline V lookup: CDR1 SGDLS, CDR2 YYNGEE. The CDR3 runs to 15 residues. CDR3 bases: TGTGCCAGCAGCGTGTCCGGGACTCGGCAAGAGACCCAGTACTTC. Protein product: CASSVSGTRQETQYF.

This chain connects TRBV6-5 to TRBJ1-1; D is undetermined. The CDR3 runs 15 residues. V shed 6 bases and J shed 0 bases, with 14 bases lying between them. Germline CDR1 is MNHEY and CDR2 is SVGAGI. In DNA form, the CDR3 reads TGTGCCAGCAGGGATAGCGGACGGCTGAACACTGAAGCTTTCTTT. It yields the protein CASRDSGRLNTEAFF.

V gene TRBV6-6 combines with J gene TRBJ1-5, with a possible D match to TRBD1 (5 bases). The CDR3 extends over 14 amino acids. V lost 2 bases to trimming and J lost 6 bases, with 11 bases between them. From germline, CDR1 is MNHNY and CDR2 SVGAGI (reference sequence). CDR3 region: CASSYAQGSQPQHF. The DNA of the CDR3 is TGTGCCAGCAGTTACGCCCAGGGAAGTCAGCCCCAGCATTTT.

The rearrangement uses TRBV11-2 and TRBJ1-2; 7 positions agree with TRBD1. Germline CDR1 is SGHAT and CDR2 is FQNNGV. The CDR3 length is 13 residues. Germline trimming cut 3 bases from V and 6 bases from J; bases unmatched to any gene: 4. The chain's CDR3 is CASSFTGADGYTF. The CDR3 DNA reads TGTGCCAGCAGCTTTACAGGGGCGGATGGCTACACCTTC.

For this clone: Other DNA sequences within the sample encode an identical CDR3. The genes are TRBV6-2 or TRBV6-3 and TRBJ1-5; 11 bases map to TRBD1. The CDR3 length is 15 residues. The V segment lost 6 bases and the J segment 4 bases; nucleotides outside the gene matches: 5. From germline, CDR1 is MNHEY and CDR2 SVGEGT. The DNA of the CDR3 is TGTGCCAGCAGCTGGGGACAGGGGGGAAATCAGCCCCAGCATTTT. Translation gives CASSWGQGGNQPQHF.

This chain links TRBV30 with TRBJ1-1; no firm D call. The V end lost 1 base, the J end lost 1 base, and 7 bases lay between the germline ends. The length of the CDR3 is 13 residues. Germline CDR1 is GTSNPN and CDR2 is SVGIG (reference sequence). CDR3 nucleotide sequence: TGTGCCTGGAGTGGCCCGGGGAACACTGAAGCTTTCTTT. Encoded protein: CAWSGPGNTEAFF.

This chain connects TRBV6-5 to TRBJ1-6; TRBD1 matches 8 bases. There are 16 residues in the CDR3. Germline CDR1 reads MNHEY; CDR2 reads SVGAGI. V lost 2 bases and J lost 5; bases outside the gene matches: 5. CDR3 sequence (DNA): TGTGCCAGCAGTTACCTGGACAGGGACAATAATTCACCCCTCCACTTT. Amino acids: CASSYLDRDNNSPLHF.

DNA of the CDR3: TGCGCCAGCAGACGGGACAGAATCTCTGGAAACACCATATATTTT. Its translation: CASRRDRISGNTIYF. The V and J genes are TRBV4-1 and TRBJ1-3, with 7 bases identical to TRBD1. The V gene end was trimmed by 6 bases and the J gene end by 0 bases; junction bases not matched to a gene: 5. The CDR3 sequence is 15 residues long. CDR1 is MGHRA, CDR2 YSYEKL, per germline.

The CDR3 DNA sequence: TGTGCCAGCAGCTTCCAGACTAGCGGGGGGGACACCGGGGAGCTGTTTTTT. Its protein is CASSFQTSGGDTGELFF. The V gene is TRBV7-9, the J gene TRBJ2-2, with TRBD2 matching 14 bases. The trim removed 3 bases at V and 3 bases at J, leaving 3 bases unmatched. Germline V gene sequence: CDR1 SEHNR, CDR2 FQNEAQ (reference sequence). The CDR3 covers 17 residues.

This chain connects TRBV6-5 to TRBJ1-3; D might be TRBD1 (5 bases). In germline, CDR1 is MNHEY, CDR2 SVGAGI. The CDR3 has 13 residues. Trimming removed 5 bases from V and 2 bases from J, with 7 bases in between. As DNA, the CDR3 is TGTGCCAGCAGTCAGGGTCCTGGAAACACCATATATTTT. As protein: CASSQGPGNTIYF.

This sequence joins TRBV6-6 and TRBJ2-7, with TRBD2 identical over 7 bases. The CDR3 covers 14 residues. V was pared by 6 bases and J by 1 base, with 6 bases of the junction left unmatched. From germline, CDR1 is MNHNY and CDR2 SVGAGI (reference sequence). The CDR3 DNA reads as TGTGCCAGCAGAATGCCGGGACTATCCTACGAGCAGTACTTC. Residues: CASRMPGLSYEQYF.

This chain connects TRBV29-1 to TRBJ2-7; 8 bases line up with TRBD1. Germline CDR1 reads SQVTM; CDR2 reads ANQGSEA. The CDR3 consists of 12 residues. J gave up 7 bases and V 1 base, and 3 bases lay outside the gene matches. CDR3 DNA sequence: TGCAGCGTTGAAGGCAGGGGGCGAGAGCAGTACTTC. Its translation: CSVEGRGREQYF.

A single count supports this clone. The sample contains more than one DNA sequence encoding this CDR3. The V call is TRBV30, the J call TRBJ1-1; 9 nucleotides match TRBD1. V was clipped by 4 bases and J by 4 bases; unmatched bases: 4. The CDR3 runs 13 residues. Germline assignment: CDR1 GTSNPN and CDR2 SVGIG (reference sequence). The CDR3 sequence is CAWTLTGGTEAFF. The CDR3 DNA sequence: TGTGCCTGGACCCTGACAGGGGGCACTGAAGCTTTCTTT. Full variable domain (missing parts from reference TRBV30 and TRBJ1-1): SQTIHQWPATLVQPVGSPLSLECTVEGTSNPNLYWYRQAAGRGLQLLFYSVGIGQISSEVPQNLSASRPQDRQFILSSKKLLLSDSGFYLCAWTLTGGTEAFFGQGTRLTVV.